The subject of this entry is one TCR beta chain. Its antigen is not known. The primer mix had 60 Vbeta and 13 Jbeta primers. This table comes from immunoSEQ multiplex PCR, and its TCRdb copy is limited to in-frame clones, with some not included. The repertoire holds 150,000 to 200,000 clones, roughly 84% seen once, with approximately 0.25% in the top ten. This entry comes from a study of cytomegalovirus exposure and HLA in healthy donors. Across the whole study: As released early, the data held some 80 million unique TCRs from HLA-typed donors. Overall study findings and caveats: Associated with HLA alleles at 0.05 false discovery rate in a later analysis were some 16,000 TCR beta sequences. Highest at DRB1 and lowest at HLA-C, TCR association rates differed among HLA loci in a later analysis. TCR beta V- and J-gene trimming, according to a later analysis, was linked to a missense DCLRE1C variant.

The V gene's germline CDR1 is SGHVS and CDR2 FQNEAQ. After removal of 6 bases from V and 1 base from J, the junction contained 7 bases not matched to a gene. This CDR3 has 15 residues. The V gene is TRBV7-8, the J gene TRBJ2-7; 9 bases fit TRBD1. The sequenced material came from PBMCs. The TCR originated in a boy aged 5-17 years in good health and CMV-seronegative. DNA of the CDR3: TGTGCCAGCAGGTCACCCGGGACAGGGTCCTACGAGCAGTACTTC. Translating it yields CASRSPGTGSYEQYF.